The 10 T cell receptor beta chains given below trace back to one sample, sequenced in a study of control samples from healthy donors and cancer patients. Repertoires were generated with immunoSEQ multiplex PCR, while TCRdb's copy carries only in-frame clones and drops some. In the table there are tens of thousands of clones, roughly 90% of which are singletons. The material sequenced was PBMCs. Receptors were obtained from a woman in her sixties with head and neck cancer.

This chain links TRBV19 with TRBJ2-5; 10 bases align to TRBD2. V shed 7 bases, J shed 5 bases, and the junction held 7 bases outside the gene matches. CDR1 and CDR2 (germline): LNHDA, SQIVND (reference sequence). This CDR3 region has 14 residues. CDR3 sequence: CASKQSSGSETQYF. DNA of the CDR3: TGTGCCAGTAAACAGTCTAGCGGGAGTGAGACCCAGTACTTC.

This clone was counted a single time. The chain couples TRBV19 to TRBJ1-5; the D is unclear. V was clipped by 1 base and J by 4 bases, with 14 bases between them. CDR1 and CDR2 from the germline V gene are LNHDA and SQIVND (reference sequence). The CDR3 is 16 amino acids. CDR3 DNA sequence: TGTGCCAGTAGTATAGGATCCCGGGGTCGTAATCAGCCCCAGCATTTT. This sequence encodes CASSIGSRGRNQPQHF.

The chain links TRBV18 to TRBJ2-3; 9 nucleotides line up with TRBD2. The junction had 2 bases not matched to a gene; V was cut back by 4 bases and J by 0 bases. This CDR3 comprises 15 residues. Germline V CDR1 and CDR2: KGHSH, LQKENI. The CDR3 spells CASSRREGSTDTQYF. CDR3 DNA: TGTGCCAGCTCACGGCGGGAGGGAAGCACAGATACGCAGTATTTT.

The chain recombines TRBV2 with TRBJ2-2; possible D gene TRBD1, 6 bases. Looked up from germline, CDR1 is SNHLY and CDR2 is FYNNEI. CDR3 size: 14 residues. The V and J ends lost 5 bases and 5 bases respectively, with 12 bases between them. This chain's CDR3 is CASSPQGTTGELFF. The DNA of the CDR3 is TGTGCCAGCAGTCCCCAGGGGACGACCGGGGAGCTGTTTTTT.

The chain has TRBV9 and TRBJ1-1; no firm D call. The CDR3 spans 12 residues. The V gene's germline CDR1 is SGDLS and CDR2 YYNGEE. V dropped 0 bases and J dropped 8 bases, with 8 bases sitting between them. CDR3 sequence reads: CASSVGFSEAFF. CDR3 bases: TGTGCCAGCAGCGTAGGGTTCAGCGAAGCTTTCTTT.

The chain combines TRBV7-9 with TRBJ2-5; D is perhaps TRBD2 (5 bases). CDR1 and CDR2 (germline): SEHNR, FQNEAQ (reference sequence). The CDR3 is 16 residues long. With 2 bases removed from V and 0 bases from J, the gap between germline ends came to 13 bases. The CDR3 loop reads CASSLNEGANQETQYF. The CDR3 DNA reads TGTGCCAGCAGCTTAAATGAGGGAGCAAACCAAGAGACCCAGTACTTC.

The rearrangement links TRBV9 to TRBJ2-1; D perhaps matches TRBD2 (6 bases). CDR3 length equals 15 residues. Germline loops: CDR1 SGDLS, CDR2 YYNGEE. V was clipped by 4 bases and J by 4 bases, with 15 bases between them. As DNA, the CDR3 is TGTGCCAGCAGCCCTCGGGACTCGGCGTACAATGAGCAGTTCTTC. Translated: CASSPRDSAYNEQFF.

The V call is TRBV7-2, the J call TRBJ2-1; 9 positions match TRBD2. The CDR3 has 16 residues. Trimming removed 0 bases from V and 6 bases from J; junction bases left unmatched: 6. The germline CDR1 and CDR2 sequences are SGHTA and FQGNSA. DNA for the CDR3: TGTGCCAGCAGCTTAGCAGTAGCGGGAGTGGTCAATGAGCAGTTCTTC. It specifies CASSLAVAGVVNEQFF.

The rearrangement joins TRBV5-1 to TRBJ2-3, with 9 bases identical to TRBD2. The CDR3 is made up of 17 amino acids. The ends lost 4 bases at V and 3 bases at J; junction bases unmatched: 12. Germline CDR1 reads SGHRS; CDR2 reads YFSETQ. The CDR3 sequence is CASSPAVSGSGTDTQYF. The CDR3 nucleotides are TGCGCCAGCAGCCCGGCCGTTAGCGGGAGTGGGACAGATACGCAGTATTTT.

The V gene is TRBV5-6, the J gene TRBJ2-1, with 9 nucleotides matching TRBD2. The V gene's germline CDR1 is SGHDT and CDR2 YYEEEE. The CDR3 length is 15 residues. With 5 bases clipped from V and 7 bases from J, the junction kept 10 bases outside the gene matches. CDR3 amino acids: CASRPGTSYMNEQFF. The CDR3 nucleotides are TGTGCCAGCAGACCTGGGACTAGCTATATGAATGAGCAGTTCTTC. Full variable domain (missing parts from reference TRBV5-6 and TRBJ2-1): DAGVTQSPTHLIKTRGQQVTLRCSPKSGHDTVSWYQQALGQGPQFIFQYYEEEERQRGNFPDRFSGHQFPNYSSELNVNALLLGDSALYLCASRPGTSYMNEQFFGPGTRLTVL.